In this sample, the clone carrying this T cell receptor (beta chain) turned up many times. Antigen specificity is unknown. Patients chosen for sequencing had CD8+CD57+ cells that had expanded, as shown by flow cytometry. With no exception, the patients had severe acquired aplastic anemia. No therapy was given to patients before blood sampling. The entry originates in a study of CD8+CD57+ T cells in acquired aplastic anemia. Study details: Each DNA sample taken from sorted CD4+ and CD8+ cells came to roughly 3.5 ug on average.

Genomic DNA acted as the template from which TCR beta VDJ combination and CDR3 sequence profiling were carried out. MiXCR was run by TCRdb on the reads, yielding one entry per CDR3 protein. Among some 200,000 distinct CDR3 sequences listed, 60% to 80% were seen once. Overall study results and limits: Patient and control CD8+ Simpson's diversity was not significantly different.

This TCR came from a human donor with aplastic anemia. Sequences were obtained from sorted CD4+, CD8+, or CD8+CD57+ T cells (not recorded which) from PBMCs.

CDR3 region: CASSLGTGLNEQFF. Here the CDR3 DNA reads TGTGCCAGCAGCTTGGGGACAGGGCTCAATGAGCAGTTCTTC. The chain carries TRBV5-6 and TRBJ2-1, with 8 bases that match TRBD1. Unmatched junction bases numbered 2, after V lost 0 bases and J lost 6 bases. Per the germline V gene, CDR1 is SGHDT and CDR2 is YYEEEE. The CDR3 extends over 14 amino acids.